This T cell receptor beta chain was sequenced in a study of shared clonotypes between healthy human individuals. This CDR3 region has 12 residues. Trimming shortened V by 6 bases and J by 4 bases, and 7 bases separated the two germline ends. The V gene's germline CDR1 is SNHLY and CDR2 FYNNEI. Splitting the CD4+ cells yielded a CD45RA+ naive subset and a CD45RA-negative memory subset. This clone was picked up a small number of times. What it recognizes is unknown. The study, taken as a whole, reports: Few donors limited the genetic and exposure-history diversity represented. Clonotypes shared by all four donors outscored non-shared clonotypes in generation probability.

Here immunoSEQ multiplex PCR was the method, and the copy in TCRdb shows in-frame clones only, minus some. The sample shows about 770,000 clones, roughly 72% of them seen only once. The source material was memory CD4+ T cells sorted from blood. Subset: CD45RA-negative fraction. The chain joins TRBV2 to TRBJ1-3, with D unclear. This receptor was taken from a woman younger than 45 in good health. DNA of the CDR3: TGTGCCAGCAGGGAAACGGGAAACACCATATATTTT. This codes for CASRETGNTIYF.